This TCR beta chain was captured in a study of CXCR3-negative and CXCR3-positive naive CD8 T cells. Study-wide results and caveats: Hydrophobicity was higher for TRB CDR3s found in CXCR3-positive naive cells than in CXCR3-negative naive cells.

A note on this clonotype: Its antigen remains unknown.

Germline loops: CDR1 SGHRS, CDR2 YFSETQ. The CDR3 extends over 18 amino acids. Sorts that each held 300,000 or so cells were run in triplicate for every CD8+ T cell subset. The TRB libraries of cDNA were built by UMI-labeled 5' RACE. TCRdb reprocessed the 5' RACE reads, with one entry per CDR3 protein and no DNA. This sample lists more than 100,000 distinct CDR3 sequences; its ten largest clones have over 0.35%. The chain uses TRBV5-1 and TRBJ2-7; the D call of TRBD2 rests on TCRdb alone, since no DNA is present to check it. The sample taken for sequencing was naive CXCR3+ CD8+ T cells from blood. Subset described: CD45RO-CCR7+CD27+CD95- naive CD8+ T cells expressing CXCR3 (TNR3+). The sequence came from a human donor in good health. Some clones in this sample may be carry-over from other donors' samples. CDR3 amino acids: CASSLWSSGGLGSYEQYF.